Below, 18 T cell receptor beta chains from the same sample are listed, as sequenced in a study of blood T cell repertoires in COVID-19. Sequencing used immunoSEQ multiplex PCR; TCRdb keeps in-frame clones, though not all of them. Of a few hundred thousand clones listed, roughly 85% were seen once; the top ten hold more than 6%. Sequencing used peripheral blood. The receptors come from a human donor in a cohort sampled during active COVID-19.

The CDR3 DNA reads as TGCGCCAGCAGAAATTCTACAGGTTCTCCTGAAGCTTTCTTT. Translated, it gives CASRNSTGSPEAFF. V is TRBV10-2 and J is TRBJ1-1; a weak D match, TRBD1 (5 bases). V lost 6 bases, J lost 6 bases, and 17 bases lay in between. CDR1 WSHSY and CDR2 SAAADI come from the germline V gene. This CDR3 comprises 14 residues.

This rearrangement joins TRBV9 to TRBJ1-1; D unclear. V was shortened by 1 base and J by 6 bases, with 7 bases between the two germline ends. Germline CDR1 and CDR2: SGDLS and YYNGEE. The CDR3 contains 12 residues. The CDR3 sequence is CASSVMSAEAFF. In DNA form, the CDR3 reads TGTGCCAGCAGCGTAATGAGTGCTGAAGCTTTCTTT.

This clone was observed at least ten times. The V and J genes are TRBV15 and TRBJ1-5; D gene uncertain. The CDR3 has 16 residues. Germline V gives CDR1 LNHNV, CDR2 YYDKDF (reference sequence). V gave up 0 bases and J gave up 3 bases, with 12 bases separating them. CDR3 residues: CATSRDQSGINQPQHF. The CDR3 coding sequence is TGTGCCACCAGCAGAGATCAATCGGGAATCAATCAGCCCCAGCATTTT. Full variable domain (missing parts from reference TRBV15 and TRBJ1-5): DAMVIQNPRYQVTQFGKPVTLSCSQTLNHNVMYWYQQKSSQAPKLLFHYYDKDFNNEADTPDNFQSRRPNTSFCFLDIRSPGLGDTAMYLCATSRDQSGINQPQHFGDGTRLSIL.

The chain carries TRBV7-6 and TRBJ2-7, with 7 bases aligning to TRBD2. The V and J ends lost 1 base and 11 bases, in that order; junction bases with no gene match: 8. Germline CDR1 reads SGHVS; CDR2 reads FNYEAQ. The length of the CDR3 is 13 residues. The CDR3 region has the DNA TGTGCCAGCAGCTTAGGGGCTGGGGGAGGGGAGTACTTC. Amino acid sequence: CASSLGAGGGEYF.

The rearrangement joins TRBV7-8 to TRBJ2-5, with 12 nucleotides matching TRBD2. The ends lost 6 bases at V and 2 bases at J; junction bases unmatched: 7. The CDR3 sequence is 16 residues long. CDR1 and CDR2 from the germline V gene are SGHVS and FQNEAQ. The CDR3 DNA follows: TGTGCCAGCAGACGTCACCTAGCGGGGGGGCAAGAGACCCAGTACTTC. Translation gives CASRRHLAGGQETQYF.

The chain employs TRBV7-8 and TRBJ1-5; a possible D gene is TRBD1 (6 bases). This CDR3 is built from 14 residues. V was cut by 1 base and J by 9 bases, with 13 bases left in between. CDR1 is SGHVS, CDR2 FQNEAQ, per germline. The CDR3 sequence: CASSLGQGGRPQHF. The CDR3 DNA reads as TGTGCCAGCAGCTTAGGACAAGGGGGTAGGCCCCAGCATTTT.

The V and J genes are TRBV27 and TRBJ1-2; possible D gene TRBD1, 6 bases. CDR1 is MNHEY and CDR2 is SMNVEV in the germline V gene (reference sequence). Trimming removed 3 bases from V and 7 bases from J, with 12 bases in between. The CDR3 spans 13 residues. The CDR3 region has the DNA TGTGCCAGCAGTTTTCAGGGGTCAAGTGGCTACACCTTC. Amino acids: CASSFQGSSGYTF.

The rearrangement joins TRBV5-6 to TRBJ2-7; 9 bases map to TRBD1. V lost 4 bases, J lost 3 bases, and 11 bases stayed unmatched. Per germline, CDR1 SGHDT and CDR2 YYEEEE. The CDR3 has 16 residues. CDR3 residues: CASSLYRDRVYYEQYF. The CDR3 nucleotides are TGTGCCAGCAGCCTTTACCGGGACAGGGTTTACTACGAGCAGTACTTC. Using reference TRBV5-6 and TRBJ2-7 for the parts outside the CDR3, the full variable domain is DAGVTQSPTHLIKTRGQQVTLRCSPKSGHDTVSWYQQALGQGPQFIFQYYEEEERQRGNFPDRFSGHQFPNYSSELNVNALLLGDSALYLCASSLYRDRVYYEQYFGPGTRLTVT.

J is TRBJ2-3 and V is TRBV5-4, with TRBD2 as a possible D gene (5 bases). Deletions cut 7 bases from V and 4 bases from J, with 16 bases between. Germline CDR1 and CDR2: SGHNT and YYREEE (reference sequence). The CDR3 loop spans 14 amino acids. The CDR3 sequence is CASGGRPEADTQYF. As DNA, the CDR3 is TGTGCCAGCGGCGGACGCCCGGAGGCAGATACGCAGTATTTT. The whole variable domain, remainder taken from reference TRBV5-4 and TRBJ2-3, is ETGVTQSPTHLIKTRGQQVTLRCSSQSGHNTVSWYQQALGQGPQFIFQYYREEENGRGNFPPRFSGLQFPNYSSELNVNALELDDSALYLCASGGRPEADTQYFGPGTRLTVL.

V and J are TRBV18 and TRBJ1-1, with 8 bases aligning to TRBD1. Germline lookup yields CDR1 KGHSH and CDR2 LQKENI. The trim removed 6 bases at V and 4 bases at J, leaving 7 bases unmatched. This CDR3 is 14 amino acids long. The DNA for the CDR3 is TGTGCCAGCTCGCCTTGGACAGGGACCACTGAAGCTTTCTTT. It encodes CASSPWTGTTEAFF.

Worth noting for this clone: This specimen includes other DNA sequences encoding the same CDR3. The rearrangement uses TRBV18 and TRBJ1-2, with TRBD1 matching over 9 bases. Germline V CDR1 and CDR2: KGHSH, LQKENI. With 2 bases clipped from V and 5 bases from J, the junction kept 0 bases outside the gene matches. CDR3 length equals 13 residues. The CDR3 region has the DNA TGTGCCAGCTCACCAGACAGGGGGTATGGCTACACCTTC. Translated: CASSPDRGYGYTF.

This clone was observed a few times. V and J are TRBV27 and TRBJ1-5; TRBD1 matches at 9 bases. The germline V gene has CDR1 MNHEY and CDR2 SMNVEV (reference sequence). V gave up 5 bases and J gave up 4 bases; unmatched junction bases: 18. The CDR3 is 19 residues long. The CDR3 protein is CASSTDAGTGKDYNQPQHF. Written as DNA, the CDR3 is TGTGCCAGCAGTACGGACGCCGGGACAGGGAAGGACTATAATCAGCCCCAGCATTTT.

As to this clone: Distinct nucleotide sequences in the sample also encode this CDR3. The chain uses TRBV5-1 and TRBJ1-2; 11 bases match TRBD1. The CDR3 runs 15 residues. The germline V gene has CDR1 SGHRS and CDR2 YFSETQ. The V and J ends lost 2 bases and 2 bases, in that order; junction bases with no gene match: 2. The CDR3 spells CASSFGTGGNYGYTF. CDR3 sequence (DNA): TGCGCCAGCAGCTTCGGGACAGGGGGGAACTATGGCTACACCTTC.

This sequence joins TRBV7-9 and TRBJ2-7; D unclear. Trimming stripped 5 bases from V and 4 bases from J, with 6 bases between. Germline CDR1 SEHNR, CDR2 FQNEAQ (reference sequence). The CDR3 extends over 11 amino acids. The CDR3 sequence is CASSQIYEQYF. Here the CDR3 DNA reads TGTGCCAGCAGCCAAATTTACGAGCAGTACTTC.

This sequence joins TRBV5-1 and TRBJ1-2; 8 bases are a match to TRBD1. The CDR3 is 15 residues long. From germline, CDR1 is SGHRS and CDR2 YFSETQ. With V trimmed by 4 bases and J by 1 base, 6 bases remained unmatched. CDR3 in amino acids: CASSISGQGNYGYTF. CDR3 bases: TGCGCCAGCAGCATCTCCGGACAGGGTAACTATGGCTACACCTTC.

The V gene is TRBV4-1, the J gene TRBJ2-7; D may be TRBD1 (5 bases). Trimming stripped 5 bases from V and 0 bases from J, with 11 bases between. Germline lookup yields CDR1 MGHRA and CDR2 YSYEKL. The CDR3 is made up of 14 amino acids. CDR3 sequence reads: CASSSGQISYEQYF. Here the CDR3 DNA reads TGCGCCAGCAGCTCCGGACAAATCTCCTACGAGCAGTACTTC.

V and J are TRBV14 and TRBJ2-7; weak D call: TRBD1 (6 bases). The germline V and J ends were trimmed by 1 base and 2 bases, with 9 bases remaining between them. This CDR3 contains 14 residues. CDR1 and CDR2 from the germline V gene are SGHDN and FVKESK. CDR3: CASSQVNRAYEQYF. CDR3 nucleotide sequence: TGTGCCAGCAGCCAAGTCAACAGGGCCTACGAGCAGTACTTC.

The rearrangement links TRBV2 to TRBJ2-1, with 12 positions matching TRBD2. This CDR3 is 16 amino acids long. V was pared by 6 bases and J by 0 bases, with 3 bases of the junction left unmatched. Germline CDR1 and CDR2: SNHLY and FYNNEI. In DNA form, the CDR3 reads TGTGCCAGCAGCCGACTAGCGGGGGCCTCCTACAATGAGCAGTTCTTC. It specifies CASSRLAGASYNEQFF.